This record covers a single TCR beta chain. The target antigen is unknown. The data were obtained in a study of monozygotic twins with inflammatory bowel disease. General observations from the study: Varied immunosuppressive treatments among patients may have increased repertoire variability.

There are 16 residues in the CDR3. Germline CDR1 reads SGDLS; CDR2 reads YYNGEE. Via template switching, UMIs carrying a 6-nucleotide sample barcode were introduced. TCRdb derives one entry per CDR3 protein from the 5' RACE reads, leaving out DNA. The sample data list about 380,000 distinct CDR3 sequences. Sequencing was performed on blood. The chain employs TRBV9 and TRBJ2-3; absent DNA, TCRdb's TRBD1 call cannot be checked. This TCR was recovered from a human donor with ulcerative colitis or Crohn's disease, or a healthy co-twin of an affected twin (not recorded which). The CDR3 here is CASRLGTGSRSDTQYF.